This T cell receptor (beta chain) was identified in a study of technical replicates of blood from a few donors. Sequenced by immunoSEQ multiplex PCR; TCRdb stores in-frame clones only, minus some. This sample has 75,000 to 95,000 clones, with 94% found just once. CDR1 and CDR2 (germline): SGDLS, YYNGEE. The CDR3 runs to 15 residues. The V segment lost 1 base and the J segment 6 bases; nucleotides outside the gene matches: 5. The specimen was T cells isolated from PBMCs. This chain connects TRBV9 to TRBJ1-2; 11 positions agree with TRBD1. The receptor comes from a human donor in good health. The CDR3, as DNA: TGTGCCAGCAGCGTACTCCCGGGACAGGGGGATGGCTACACCTTC. Its protein is CASSVLPGQGDGYTF.